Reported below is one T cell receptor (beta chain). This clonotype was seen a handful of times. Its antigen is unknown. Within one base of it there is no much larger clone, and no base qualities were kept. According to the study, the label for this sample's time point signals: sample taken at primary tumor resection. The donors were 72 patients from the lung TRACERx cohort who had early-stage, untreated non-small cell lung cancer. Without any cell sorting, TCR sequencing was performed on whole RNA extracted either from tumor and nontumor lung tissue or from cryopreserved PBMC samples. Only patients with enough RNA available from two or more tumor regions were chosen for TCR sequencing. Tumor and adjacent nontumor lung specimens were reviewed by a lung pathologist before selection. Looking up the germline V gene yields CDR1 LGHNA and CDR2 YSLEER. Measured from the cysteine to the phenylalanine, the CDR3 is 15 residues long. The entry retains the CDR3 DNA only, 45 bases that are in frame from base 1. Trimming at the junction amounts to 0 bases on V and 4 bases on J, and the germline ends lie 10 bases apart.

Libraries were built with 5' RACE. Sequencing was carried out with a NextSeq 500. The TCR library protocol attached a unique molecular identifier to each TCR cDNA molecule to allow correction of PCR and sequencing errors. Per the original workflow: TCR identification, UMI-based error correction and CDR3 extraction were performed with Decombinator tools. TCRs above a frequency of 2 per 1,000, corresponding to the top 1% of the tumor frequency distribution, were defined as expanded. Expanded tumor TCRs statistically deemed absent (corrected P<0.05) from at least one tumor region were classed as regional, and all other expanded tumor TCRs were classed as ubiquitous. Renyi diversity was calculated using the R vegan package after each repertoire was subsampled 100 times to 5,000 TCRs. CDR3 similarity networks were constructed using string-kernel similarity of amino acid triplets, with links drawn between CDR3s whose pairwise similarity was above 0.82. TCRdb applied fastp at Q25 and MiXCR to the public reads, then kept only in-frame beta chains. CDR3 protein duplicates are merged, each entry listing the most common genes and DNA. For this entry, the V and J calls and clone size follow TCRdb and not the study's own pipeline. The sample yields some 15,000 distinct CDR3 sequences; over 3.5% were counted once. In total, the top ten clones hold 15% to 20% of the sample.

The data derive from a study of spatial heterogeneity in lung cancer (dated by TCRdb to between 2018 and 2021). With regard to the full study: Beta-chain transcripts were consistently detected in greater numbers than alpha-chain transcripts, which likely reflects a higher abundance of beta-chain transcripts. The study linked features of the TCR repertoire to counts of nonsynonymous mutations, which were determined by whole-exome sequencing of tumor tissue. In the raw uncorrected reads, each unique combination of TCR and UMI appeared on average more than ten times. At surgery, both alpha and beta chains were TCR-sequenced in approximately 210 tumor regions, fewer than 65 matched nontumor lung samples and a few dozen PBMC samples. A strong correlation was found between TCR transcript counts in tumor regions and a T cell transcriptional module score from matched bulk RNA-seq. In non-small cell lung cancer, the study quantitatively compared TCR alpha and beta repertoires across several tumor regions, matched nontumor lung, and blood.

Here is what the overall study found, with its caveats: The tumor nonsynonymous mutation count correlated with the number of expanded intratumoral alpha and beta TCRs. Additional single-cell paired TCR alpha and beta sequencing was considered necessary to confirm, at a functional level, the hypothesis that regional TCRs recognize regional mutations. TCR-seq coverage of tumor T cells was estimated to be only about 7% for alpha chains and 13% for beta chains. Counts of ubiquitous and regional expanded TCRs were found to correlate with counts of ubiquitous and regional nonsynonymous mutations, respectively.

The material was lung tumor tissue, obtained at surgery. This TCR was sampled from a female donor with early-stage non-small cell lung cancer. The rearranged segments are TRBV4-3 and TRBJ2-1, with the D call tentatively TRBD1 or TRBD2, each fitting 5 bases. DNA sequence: TGCGCCAGCAGCCAAGAGCCGGGACCATACAATGAGCAGTTCTTC. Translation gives CASSQEPGPYNEQFF.